These T cell receptor beta chains were read from a single sample in a study of blood T cell repertoires in COVID-19. Only in-frame clones appear in the TCRdb table, and some are missing; sequencing was by immunoSEQ multiplex PCR. The profile shows 70,000 or so clones, around 85% of them singletons. Sequencing was carried out using peripheral blood. The receptors come from a woman of 80 years or more with active or convalescent COVID-19. The CDR3 runs from the conserved cysteine through the conserved F or W. Fields, in order: D gene, J gene, V gene, clone size, CDR3 DNA, CDR3 protein. D genes are given only for firm matches. Only part of the rows carry a size: once, few, many, or a class if the clone is expanded.

. | TRBJ1-1 | TRBV2 | medium-sized | TGTGCCAGCAGTGACGGAGGGATCGCTGAAGCTTTCTTT | CASSDGGIAEAFF
. | TRBJ1-1 | TRBV27 | once | TGTGCCAGCAGCCCAAGGACGGGGAAAGCTTTCTTT | CASSPRTGKAFF
TRBD2 | TRBJ2-7 | TRBV5-1 | . | TGCGCCAGCAGCTTCTTGGTGGGGACTACCGGAACTTACGAGCAGTACTTC | CASSFLVGTTGTYEQYF
TRBD2 | TRBJ2-5 | TRBV4-3 | . | TGCGCCAGCAGCCAAGGTCGCGGGGGAGGGGAGACCCAGTACTTC | CASSQGRGGGETQYF
TRBD2 | TRBJ2-1 | TRBV3-1/TRBV3-2 | . | TGTGCCAGCAGCCAAGACCCGTGGACTAGGAATGAGCAGTTCTTC | CASSQDPWTRNEQFF
. | TRBJ2-5 | TRBV19 | . | TGTGCCAGTAGTATAGCAGGGGAGACCCAGTACTTC | CASSIAGETQYF
TRBD2 | TRBJ2-2 | TRBV7-2 | . | TGTGCCAGCAGCTTAGTAGCGGGGGGGAACACCGGGGAGCTGTTTTTT | CASSLVAGGNTGELFF
. | TRBJ2-4 | TRBV3-1/TRBV3-2 | . | TGTGCCAGCAGCCAAGGAACTAGCAGAGCCAAAAACATTCAGTACTTC | CASSQGTSRAKNIQYF
. | TRBJ1-1 | TRBV6-4 | . | TGTGCCAGCAGTGCAGGGGTGAACACTGAAGCTTTCTTT | CASSAGVNTEAFF
TRBD1 | TRBJ1-6 | TRBV5-5 | . | TGTGCCAGCAGCTCGAAAGACAGGGCCCCCAATTCACCCCTCCACTTT | CASSSKDRAPNSPLHF
. | TRBJ2-1 | TRBV9 | . | TGTGCCAGCAGCGTAGCTGCAGGACTAAGTGAGCAGTTCTTC | CASSVAAGLSEQFF
TRBD2 | TRBJ2-1 | TRBV24-1 | . | TGTGCCACCAGCTCGGCCGGGGGGTACAATGAGCAGTTCTTC | CATSSAGGYNEQFF
TRBD2 | TRBJ2-1 | TRBV7-2 | . | TGTGCCAGCAGTCCCACGACTAGCGGGGGATCCCAGTTCTTC | CASSPTTSGGSQFF
TRBD2 | TRBJ2-7 | TRBV9 | . | TGTGCCAGCAGCGGTGGACTAGCGGGGGGGCAGGGTGAGCAGTACTTC | CASSGGLAGGQGEQYF
. | TRBJ1-5 | TRBV11-2 | . | TGTGCCAGCAGCTTAGACAGCGGCAGCGGAAGGGGCAATCAGCCCCAGCATTTT | CASSLDSGSGRGNQPQHF
TRBD1 | TRBJ2-1 | TRBV6-4 | . | TGTGCCAGCAGTGATCAGGACAGGAGCTCCTACAATGAGCAGTTCTTC | CASSDQDRSSYNEQFF
. | TRBJ2-5 | TRBV10-1 | . | TGCGCCAGCAGTGACAGCGGCCAAGAGACCCAGTACTTC | CASSDSGQETQYF
. | TRBJ1-2 | TRBV9 | once | TGTGCCAGCAGCCCGCGAGGGGGTTATGGCTACACCTTC | CASSPRGGYGYTF
TRBD1 | TRBJ1-6 | TRBV7-2 | . | TGTGCCAGCAGCTTATATCCTCGGGAGGGGACAGGGAGGGGGTCACCCCTCCACTTT | CASSLYPREGTGRGSPLHF
. | TRBJ2-2 | TRBV7-9 | . | TGTGCCAGCAGCTTCTCCTTGCGTGGCCGAGGGCTGTTTTTT | CASSFSLRGRGLFF
. | TRBJ2-2 | TRBV9 | . | TGTGCCAGCAGCGTCCACAGGTACACCGGGGAGCTGTTTTTT | CASSVHRYTGELFF
TRBD2 | TRBJ2-7 | TRBV29-1 | . | TGCAGCGTTACCCTCGCCGGTAGCGGGTTAACCTACGAGCAGTACTTC | CSVTLAGSGLTYEQYF
. | TRBJ2-2 | TRBV7-6 | few | TGTGCCAGCAGCCCACAGGGCGGGGAGCTGTTTTTT | CASSPQGGELFF
TRBD1 | TRBJ1-4 | TRBV2 | . | TGTGCCAGCAGTGGTCTTGGGACAGGGAGGGCTAATGAAAAACTGTTTTTT | CASSGLGTGRANEKLFF
TRBD1 | TRBJ2-7 | TRBV11-3 | . | TGTGCCAGCAGCTTAGGAGTGGACAGGGCCTACGAGCAGTACTTC | CASSLGVDRAYEQYF
. | TRBJ2-7 | TRBV3-1/TRBV3-2 | . | TGTGCCAGCAGCCGAGGGGGCGCGGGGGAGCAGTACTTC | CASSRGGAGEQYF
TRBD1 | TRBJ1-5 | TRBV19 | few | TGTGCCAGTAGGCCACAGGGGGCGGCTCAGCCCCAGCATTTT | CASRPQGAAQPQHF
. | TRBJ1-5 | TRBV2 | once | TGTGCCAGCAGTTCGACAGGTAGCAATCAGCCCCAGCATTTT | CASSSTGSNQPQHF
. | TRBJ2-5 | TRBV10-2 | . | TGCGCCAGCAACGCACCGGGACTGAATAAAGAGACCCAGTACTTC | CASNAPGLNKETQYF
. | TRBJ1-3 | TRBV7-6 | once | TGTGCCAGCAGCTTAGGACAGGCCGTTATGACTGGAAACACCATATATTTT | CASSLGQAVMTGNTIYF
. | TRBJ1-1 | TRBV27 | . | TGTGCCAGCAGCCCCAGGGAACTGAACACTGAAGCTTTCTTT | CASSPRELNTEAFF
. | TRBJ2-3 | TRBV6-6 | once | TGTGCCAGCGGCTCCAACACAGATACGCAGTATTTT | CASGSNTDTQYF
. | TRBJ1-2 | TRBV7-9 | . | TGTGCCAGCAGTCCTAGCCTAGGCAGGGGCAGTGGCTACACCTTC | CASSPSLGRGSGYTF
TRBD1 | TRBJ1-1 | TRBV5-1 | once | TGCGCCAGCAGCTTCGGGACAGGGGGTTTAGGGACTGAAGCTTTCTTT | CASSFGTGGLGTEAFF
TRBD1 | TRBJ1-1 | TRBV5-1 | once | TGCGCCAGCAGCTTAGGGACAGGGGGGAACACTGAAGCTTTCTTT | CASSLGTGGNTEAFF
. | TRBJ2-1 | TRBV9 | once | TGTGCCAGCAGCGTAGTAGTGCCCCCGAGTTGGTTCTTC | CASSVVVPPSWFF
. | TRBJ1-4 | TRBV19 | . | TGTGCCAGTAGCCAGCGCGGGGGTGCAACTAATGAAAAACTGTTTTTT | CASSQRGGATNEKLFF